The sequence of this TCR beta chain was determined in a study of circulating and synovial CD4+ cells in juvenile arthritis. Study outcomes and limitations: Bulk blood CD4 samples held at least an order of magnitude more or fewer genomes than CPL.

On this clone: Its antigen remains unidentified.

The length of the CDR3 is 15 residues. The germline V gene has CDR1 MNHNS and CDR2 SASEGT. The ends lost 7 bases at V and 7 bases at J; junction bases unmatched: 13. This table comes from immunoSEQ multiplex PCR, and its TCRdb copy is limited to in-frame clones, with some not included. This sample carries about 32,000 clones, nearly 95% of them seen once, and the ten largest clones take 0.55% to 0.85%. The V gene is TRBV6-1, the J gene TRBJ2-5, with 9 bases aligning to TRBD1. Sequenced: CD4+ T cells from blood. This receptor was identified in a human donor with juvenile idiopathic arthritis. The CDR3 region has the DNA TGTGCCAGCACCCCGATGGGGGGGACAGGGAGGACCCAGTACTTC. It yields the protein CASTPMGGTGRTQYF.